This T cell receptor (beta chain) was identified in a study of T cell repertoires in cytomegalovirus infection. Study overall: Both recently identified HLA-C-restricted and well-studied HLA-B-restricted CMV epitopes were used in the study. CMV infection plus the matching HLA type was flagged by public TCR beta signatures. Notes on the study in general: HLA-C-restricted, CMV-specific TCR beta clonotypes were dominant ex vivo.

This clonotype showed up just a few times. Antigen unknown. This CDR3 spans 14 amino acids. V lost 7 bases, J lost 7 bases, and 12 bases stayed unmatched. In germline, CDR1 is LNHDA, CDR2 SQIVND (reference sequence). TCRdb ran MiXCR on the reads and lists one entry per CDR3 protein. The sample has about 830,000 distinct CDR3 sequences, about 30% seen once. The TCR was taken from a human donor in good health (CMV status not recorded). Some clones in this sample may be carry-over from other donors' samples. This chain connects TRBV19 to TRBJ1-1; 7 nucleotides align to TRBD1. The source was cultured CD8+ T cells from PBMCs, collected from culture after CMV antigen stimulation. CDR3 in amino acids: CASTYKGGPLEAFF. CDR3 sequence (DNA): TGTGCCAGTACCTACAAAGGGGGCCCCCTTGAAGCTTTCTTT.